Shown below are 14 T cell receptor beta chains from a single sample sequenced in a study of OX40 agonist ivuxolimab in advanced cancers. Assay: immunoSEQ multiplex PCR; the TCRdb copy retains only in-frame clones and omits some. The sample lists over 55,000 clones, 94% seen once, with 15% to 19% in the top ten. The input for sequencing was CD4+ or CD8+ T cells sorted from blood, taken in a trial of the OX40 agonist ivuxolimab. These receptors all come from an adult with an advanced solid tumor such as melanoma, head and neck, liver or kidney cancer.

The chain joins TRBV19 to TRBJ2-5; TRBD1 might be the D (7 bases). V lost 3 bases, J lost 5 bases, and 19 bases lay in between. Germline CDR1 LNHDA, CDR2 SQIVND (reference sequence). CDR3 length equals 16 residues. This chain's CDR3 is CASSMGQSGGFETQYF. CDR3 in DNA: TGTGCCAGTAGTATGGGACAGTCTGGAGGGTTCGAGACCCAGTACTTC.

This clone was counted only a few times. The chain combines TRBV25-1 with TRBJ1-4, with 7 bases matching TRBD1. V lost 2 bases to trimming and J lost 8 bases; unmatched junction nucleotides: 8. The CDR3 is 15 residues long. Germline V gene lookup returns CDR1 MGHDK and CDR2 SYGVNS. The CDR3 here is CASSERQGGVEKLFF. In nucleotides, the CDR3 is TGTGCCAGCAGTGAAAGACAGGGAGGGGTGGAAAAACTGTTTTTT.

This chain connects TRBV5-4 to TRBJ2-4; D call uncertain. Trimming shortened V by 4 bases and J by 6 bases, and 11 bases separated the two germline ends. CDR1 and CDR2 from the germline V gene are SGHNT and YYREEE (reference sequence). The CDR3 contains 13 residues. The chain's CDR3 is CASSAADLNIQYF. The CDR3 bases are TGTGCCAGCAGCGCTGCCGATTTAAACATTCAGTACTTC.

This chain uses TRBV5-4 with TRBJ1-1, with TRBD1 identical over 7 bases. Unmatched junction bases numbered 7, after V lost 0 bases and J lost 8 bases. The V gene's germline CDR1 is SGHNT and CDR2 YYREEE (reference sequence). This CDR3 region has 14 residues. The CDR3 DNA is TGTGCCAGCAGCTTGGGGGACAGAGGCTTAGAAGCTTTCTTT. Its protein is CASSLGDRGLEAFF.

Here the CDR3 reads CASSPPGSPNNEQFF. The CDR3 coding sequence is TGTGCCAGCTCACCCCCGGGGAGTCCAAACAATGAGCAGTTCTTC. The chain recombines TRBV18 with TRBJ2-1, with a possible D match to TRBD2 (5 bases). Germline V lookup: CDR1 KGHSH, CDR2 LQKENI. Trimming cost V 3 bases and J 5 bases, with 14 bases left between them. There are 15 residues in the CDR3.

The chain recombines TRBV27 with TRBJ1-2; unclear D gene. Trimming took 1 base from V and 6 from J, leaving 12 bases between them. From germline, CDR1 is MNHEY and CDR2 SMNVEV (reference sequence). This CDR3 contains 14 residues. The CDR3 here is CASSLLVAGHGYTF. Here the CDR3 DNA reads TGTGCCAGCAGTTTATTAGTTGCAGGTCATGGCTACACCTTC.

CDR3 protein: CASSPPIEDRSYYEQYF. As DNA, the CDR3 is TGTGCCAGCTCACCCCCTATAGAAGACAGGTCGTACTACGAGCAGTACTTC. This rearrangement joins TRBV18 to TRBJ2-7; tentative D call: TRBD1 (6 bases). CDR1 KGHSH and CDR2 LQKENI come from the germline V gene. Trimming shortened V by 3 bases and J by 3 bases, and 21 bases separated the two germline ends. The length of the CDR3 is 17 residues.

The rearrangement links TRBV4-1 to TRBJ2-3; D gene unclear. Between the trimmed V and J ends, which lost 2 bases and 2 bases, there was a span of 11 bases. Per germline, CDR1 MGHRA and CDR2 YSYEKL. The length of the CDR3 is 15 residues. CDR3 residues: CASSQFNRNTDTQYF. CDR3 DNA: TGCGCCAGCAGCCAATTCAACAGAAACACAGATACGCAGTATTTT.

The chain recombines TRBV27 with TRBJ1-2, with TRBD1 matching 7 bases. In germline, CDR1 is MNHEY, CDR2 SMNVEV (reference sequence). J gave up 3 bases and V 3 bases, and 10 bases lay outside the gene matches. The CDR3 is 16 amino acids. CDR3 sequence: CASSLDRGGRDYGYTF. Here the CDR3 DNA reads TGTGCCAGCAGTTTGGATCGAGGGGGCAGGGACTATGGCTACACCTTC.

This clone has just a few counts. The genes are TRBV5-1 and TRBJ1-6; D remains unclear. Germline V CDR1 and CDR2: SGHRS, YFSETQ. V lost 7 bases and J 6 bases, leaving 17 bases between the germline ends. The CDR3 is 15 amino acids. The CDR3 here is CASAYKEGLNSPLHF. DNA of the CDR3: TGCGCCAGCGCATACAAGGAGGGCCTTAATTCACCCCTCCACTTT.

The chain carries TRBV7-2 and TRBJ2-7, with 10 positions matching TRBD1. This CDR3 region has 16 residues. CDR1 SGHTA and CDR2 FQGNSA come from the germline V gene. The trim removed 2 bases at V and 1 base at J, leaving 5 bases unmatched. CDR3 sequence reads: CASSLRDRGLSYEQYF. The CDR3 nucleotides are TGTGCCAGCAGCTTAAGGGACAGGGGTTTATCCTACGAGCAGTACTTC.

The rearrangement joins TRBV9 to TRBJ2-1; TRBD2 might be the D (6 bases). V lost 5 bases, J lost 12 bases, and 18 bases lay in between. The CDR3 covers 13 residues. CDR1 and CDR2 from the germline V gene are SGDLS and YYNGEE. The CDR3 sequence: CASSTDGGFWQFF. CDR3 DNA sequence: TGTGCCAGCAGTACAGATGGGGGGTTCTGGCAGTTCTTC.

J is TRBJ2-1 and V is TRBV7-6; 9 nucleotides match TRBD1. This CDR3 contains 15 residues. Germline V lookup: CDR1 SGHVS, CDR2 FNYEAQ. The V and J ends lost 5 bases and 8 bases, in that order; junction bases with no gene match: 10. This CDR3 is CASSPWTGVGDEQFF. CDR3 sequence (DNA): TGTGCCAGCAGCCCCTGGACAGGGGTCGGGGATGAGCAGTTCTTC. The entire variable domain, with the rest obtained from reference TRBV7-6 and TRBJ2-1, is as follows: GAGVSQSPRYKVTKRGQDVALRCDPISGHVSLYWYRQALGQGPEFLTYFNYEAQQDKSGLPNDRFSAERPEGSISTLTIQRTEQRDSAMYRCASSPWTGVGDEQFFGPGTRLTVL.

CDR3 in amino acids: CASSRDQPVVNEKLFF. CDR3 in DNA: TGTGCCAGCAGCCGAGACCAGCCGGTGGTTAATGAAAAACTGTTTTTT. This chain connects TRBV7-8 to TRBJ1-4; D gene uncertain. V shed 5 bases and J shed 4 bases, with 17 bases lying between them. The CDR3 runs 16 residues. Per the germline V gene, CDR1 is SGHVS and CDR2 is FQNEAQ.